This T cell receptor (beta chain) was sequenced during a study of early T cells in non-severe SARS-CoV-2 infection. The wider study: Unpaired chains resulted from sequencing bulk RNA of unsorted whole blood.

The germline V gene has CDR1 SGHTA and CDR2 FQGNSA. The J segment lost 5 bases and the V segment lost 5 bases, leaving 13 bases of the junction unmatched. The CDR3 extends over 16 amino acids. Study outcomes and limitations: VDJdb matching favored anti-spike CD8 responses, missing private and CD4 specificities.

About this clonotype itself: Its antigen is still unknown.

Individual cDNA molecules each received unique molecular identifiers attached to them. TCRdb analysed the 5' RACE reads with MiXCR anew, one entry per CDR3 protein. The sample lists about 67,000 distinct CDR3 sequences, around a tenth occurring once. The V and J genes are TRBV7-2 and TRBJ1-1; 8 nucleotides line up with TRBD1. The TCR comes from an adult who was a healthcare worker with PCR-confirmed SARS-CoV-2 infection or an uninfected control (not recorded which). Sample: whole blood. CDR3 region: CASSQPWQGAKTEAFF. CDR3 coding DNA: TGTGCCAGCAGCCAACCTTGGCAGGGGGCGAAAACTGAAGCTTTCTTT.